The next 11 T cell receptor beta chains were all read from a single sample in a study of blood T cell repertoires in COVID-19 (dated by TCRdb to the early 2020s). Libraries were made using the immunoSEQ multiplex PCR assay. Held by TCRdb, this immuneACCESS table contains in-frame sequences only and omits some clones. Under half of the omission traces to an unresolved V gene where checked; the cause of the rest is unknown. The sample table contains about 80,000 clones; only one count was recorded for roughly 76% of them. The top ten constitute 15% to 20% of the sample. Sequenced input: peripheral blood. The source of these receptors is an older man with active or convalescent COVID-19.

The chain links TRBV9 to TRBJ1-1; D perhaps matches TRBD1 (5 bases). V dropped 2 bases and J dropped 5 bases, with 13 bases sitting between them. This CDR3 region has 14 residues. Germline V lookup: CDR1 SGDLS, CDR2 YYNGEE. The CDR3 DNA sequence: TGTGCCAGCAGCGTCGTTGGGGGGGAGACTGAAGCTTTCTTT. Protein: CASSVVGGETEAFF.

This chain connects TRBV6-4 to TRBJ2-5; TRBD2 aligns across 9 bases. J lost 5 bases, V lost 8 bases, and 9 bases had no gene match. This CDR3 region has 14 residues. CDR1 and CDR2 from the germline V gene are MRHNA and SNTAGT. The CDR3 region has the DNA TGTGCCAGCCCGCGGGGGGGCGGTTGGGAGACCCAGTACTTC. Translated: CASPRGGGWETQYF.

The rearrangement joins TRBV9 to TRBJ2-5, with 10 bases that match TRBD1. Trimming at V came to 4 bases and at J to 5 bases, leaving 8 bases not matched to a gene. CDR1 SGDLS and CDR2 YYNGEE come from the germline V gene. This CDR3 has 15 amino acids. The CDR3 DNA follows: TGTGCCAGCAGCACAAGAGGACAGGGGGTCGAGACCCAGTACTTC. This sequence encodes CASSTRGQGVETQYF.

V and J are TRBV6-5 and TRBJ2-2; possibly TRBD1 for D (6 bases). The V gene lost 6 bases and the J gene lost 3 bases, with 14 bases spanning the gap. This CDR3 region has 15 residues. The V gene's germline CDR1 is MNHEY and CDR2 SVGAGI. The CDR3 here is CASRRTVEDTGELFF. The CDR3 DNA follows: TGTGCCAGCAGACGGACAGTCGAAGACACCGGGGAGCTGTTTTTT.

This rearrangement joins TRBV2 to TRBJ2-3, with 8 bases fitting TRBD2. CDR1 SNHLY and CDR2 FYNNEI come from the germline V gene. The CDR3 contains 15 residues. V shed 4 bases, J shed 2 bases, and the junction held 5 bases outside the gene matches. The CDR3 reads CASSGGGGYTDTQYF. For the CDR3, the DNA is TGTGCCAGCAGTGGCGGCGGGGGGTACACAGATACGCAGTATTTT.

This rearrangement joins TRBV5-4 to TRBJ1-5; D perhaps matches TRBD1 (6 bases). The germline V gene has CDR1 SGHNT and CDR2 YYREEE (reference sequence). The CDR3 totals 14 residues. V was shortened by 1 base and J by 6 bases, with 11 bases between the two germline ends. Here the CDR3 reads CASSLKGEGQPQHF. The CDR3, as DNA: TGTGCCAGCAGCTTGAAGGGGGAGGGTCAGCCCCAGCATTTT.

The CDR3 DNA follows: TGTGCCAGCAGTGACCGGTTGGCTCCGAGGGATGGCTACACCTTC. It is translated as CASSDRLAPRDGYTF. The rearrangement joins TRBV2 to TRBJ1-2, with unresolved D. Germline V gene data show CDR1 as SNHLY and CDR2 as FYNNEI. The CDR3 is 15 residues long. Between the trimmed V and J ends, which lost 3 bases and 6 bases, there was a span of 17 bases.

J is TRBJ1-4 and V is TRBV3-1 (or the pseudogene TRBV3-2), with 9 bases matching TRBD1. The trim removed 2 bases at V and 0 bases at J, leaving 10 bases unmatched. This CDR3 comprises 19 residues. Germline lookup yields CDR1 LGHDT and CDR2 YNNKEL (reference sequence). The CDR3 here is CASSQPFGTGLATNEKLFF. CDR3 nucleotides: TGTGCCAGCAGCCAACCCTTTGGGACAGGGTTGGCAACTAATGAAAAACTGTTTTTT.

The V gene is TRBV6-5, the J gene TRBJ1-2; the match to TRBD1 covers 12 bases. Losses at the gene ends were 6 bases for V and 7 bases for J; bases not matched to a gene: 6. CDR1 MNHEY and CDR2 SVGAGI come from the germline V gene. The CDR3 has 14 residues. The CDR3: CASRSGTGGSGYTF. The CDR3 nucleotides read TGTGCCAGCAGATCCGGGACAGGGGGCAGTGGCTACACCTTC.

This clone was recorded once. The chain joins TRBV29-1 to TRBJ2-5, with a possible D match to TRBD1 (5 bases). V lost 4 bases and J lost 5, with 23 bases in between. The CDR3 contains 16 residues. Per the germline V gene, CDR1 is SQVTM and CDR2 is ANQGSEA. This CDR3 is CSVVWSGLLSWETQYF. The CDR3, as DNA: TGCAGCGTTGTATGGTCAGGGCTCCTCTCTTGGGAGACCCAGTACTTC. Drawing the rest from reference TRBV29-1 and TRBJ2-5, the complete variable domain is SAVISQKPSRDICQRGTSLTIQCQVDSQVTMMFWYRQQPGQSLTLIATANQGSEATYESGFVIDKFPISRPNLTFSTLTVSNMSPEDSSIYLCSVVWSGLLSWETQYFGPGTRLLVL.

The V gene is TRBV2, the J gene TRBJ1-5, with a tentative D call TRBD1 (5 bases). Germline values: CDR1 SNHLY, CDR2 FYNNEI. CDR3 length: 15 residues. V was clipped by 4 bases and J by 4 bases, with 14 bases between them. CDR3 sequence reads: CASSGSGRLNQPQHF. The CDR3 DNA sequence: TGTGCCAGCAGTGGGTCAGGGCGATTAAATCAGCCCCAGCATTTT.